This T cell receptor (beta chain) stems from a study of blood T cells in healthy people across ages. Note on this clonotype: The antigen is unknown.

Whole-study findings and limits: The lack of PBMC sorting stopped any conclusive naive versus antigen-experienced comparison.

V was clipped by 7 bases and J by 3 bases, with 9 bases between them. The CDR3 length is 13 residues. CDR1 and CDR2 (germline): MGHDK, SYGVNS. Then a second PCR, running roughly 6 to 11 cycles, was carried out with a sample-barcoded 5' primer and a J-beta primer mix. Tagging of each cDNA molecule was performed by a template-switch adaptor with 12 random nucleotides. TCRdb recomputed calls from the 5' RACE reads with MiXCR, one row per CDR3 protein. The data show roughly 930,000 distinct CDR3 sequences, around 46% seen once. Donor samples were obtained from healthy Caucasian individuals from Russia, aged about 6 to 100. Samples each had at least 5 micrograms of total RNA extracted.

V usage is TRBV25-1 and J usage is TRBJ2-2; weak D call: TRBD1 (5 bases). This TCR was recovered from a man aged 30 to 39 in good health. The sequencing input was blood. The DNA for the CDR3 is TGTGCCAGCAAGCTACAGGACACCGGGGAGCTGTTTTTT. Translation: CASKLQDTGELFF.